This paragraph reports one TCR beta chain. Per the original methods: How many nucleated cells were present was estimated from reference gene primer amplification. Assay: immunoSEQ multiplex PCR; the TCRdb copy retains only in-frame clones and omits some. That table furnishes V, J and clone size, whereas the DNA furnished D and trimming. The sample lists some 150,000 clones; roughly 88% were seen once. The sample is drawn from a study of blood T cell repertoires in COVID-19. Study in general: Whether acute or convalescent, the COVID-19 samples came from the United States, Italy and Spain. T cells, B-cell-depleted T cells, or PBMCs provided the cDNA or gDNA that served as material.

V gave up 7 bases and J gave up 3 bases, with 13 bases separating them. Per the germline V gene, CDR1 is MNHEY and CDR2 is SVGAGI. The CDR3 contains 14 residues. The receptor was isolated from a woman between 55 and 75 years old with acute or convalescent COVID-19. The specimen was peripheral blood. The rearrangement uses TRBV6-5 and TRBJ1-3; unclear D gene. CDR3 amino acids: CASTPSYDGNTIYF. As DNA, the CDR3 is TGTGCCAGCACCCCGTCCTACGATGGAAACACCATATATTTT.